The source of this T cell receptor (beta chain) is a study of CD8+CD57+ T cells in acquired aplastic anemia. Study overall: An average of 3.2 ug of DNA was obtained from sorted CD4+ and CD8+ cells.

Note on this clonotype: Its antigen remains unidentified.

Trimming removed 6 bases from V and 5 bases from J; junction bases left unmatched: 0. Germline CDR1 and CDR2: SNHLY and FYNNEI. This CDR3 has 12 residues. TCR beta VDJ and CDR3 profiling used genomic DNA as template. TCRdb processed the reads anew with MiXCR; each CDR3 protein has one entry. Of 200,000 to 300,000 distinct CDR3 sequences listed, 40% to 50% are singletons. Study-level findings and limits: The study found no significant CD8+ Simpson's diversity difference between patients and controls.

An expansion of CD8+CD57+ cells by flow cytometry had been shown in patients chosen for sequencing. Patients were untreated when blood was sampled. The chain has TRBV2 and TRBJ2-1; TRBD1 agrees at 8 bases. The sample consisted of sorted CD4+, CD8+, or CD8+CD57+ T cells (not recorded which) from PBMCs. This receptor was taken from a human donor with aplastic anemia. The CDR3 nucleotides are TGTGCCAGCAGGACAGGGGACAATGAGCAGTTCTTC. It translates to CASRTGDNEQFF.